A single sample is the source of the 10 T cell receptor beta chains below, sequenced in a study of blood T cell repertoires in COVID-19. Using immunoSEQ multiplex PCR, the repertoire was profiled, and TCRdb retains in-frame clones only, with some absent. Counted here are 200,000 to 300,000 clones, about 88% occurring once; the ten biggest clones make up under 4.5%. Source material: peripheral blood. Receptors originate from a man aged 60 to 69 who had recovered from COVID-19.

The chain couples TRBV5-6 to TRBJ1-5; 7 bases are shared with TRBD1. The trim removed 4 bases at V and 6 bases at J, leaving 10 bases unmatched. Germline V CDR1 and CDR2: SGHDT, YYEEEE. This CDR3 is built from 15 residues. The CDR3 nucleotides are TGTGCCAGCAGCCCGAAGACAGGGAGGACTCAGCCCCAGCATTTT. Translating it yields CASSPKTGRTQPQHF.

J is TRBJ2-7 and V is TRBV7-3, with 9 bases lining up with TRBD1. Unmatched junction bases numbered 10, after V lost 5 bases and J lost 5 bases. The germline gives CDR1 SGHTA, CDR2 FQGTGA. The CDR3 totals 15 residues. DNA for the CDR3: TGTGCCAGCAGCCCAGAGGGGACAGGGTGGAACGAGCAGTACTTC. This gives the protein CASSPEGTGWNEQYF.

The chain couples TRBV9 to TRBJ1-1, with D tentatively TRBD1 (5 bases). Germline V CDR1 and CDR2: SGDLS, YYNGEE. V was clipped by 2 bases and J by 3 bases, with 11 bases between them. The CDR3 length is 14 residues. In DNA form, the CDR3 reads TGTGCCAGCAGCGTGCTCAGGGAATACACTGAAGCTTTCTTT. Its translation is CASSVLREYTEAFF.

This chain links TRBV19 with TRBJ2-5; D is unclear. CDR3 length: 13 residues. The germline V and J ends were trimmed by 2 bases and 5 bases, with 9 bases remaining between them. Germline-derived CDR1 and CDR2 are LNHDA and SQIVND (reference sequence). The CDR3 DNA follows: TGTGCCAGTAGTATAAGCAGACTTGAGACCCAGTACTTC. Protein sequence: CASSISRLETQYF. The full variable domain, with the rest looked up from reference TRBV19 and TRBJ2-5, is DGGITQSPKYLFRKEGQNVTLSCEQNLNHDAMYWYRQDPGQGLRLIYYSQIVNDFQKGDIAEGYSVSREKKESFPLTVTSAQKNPTAFYLCASSISRLETQYFGPGTRLLVL.

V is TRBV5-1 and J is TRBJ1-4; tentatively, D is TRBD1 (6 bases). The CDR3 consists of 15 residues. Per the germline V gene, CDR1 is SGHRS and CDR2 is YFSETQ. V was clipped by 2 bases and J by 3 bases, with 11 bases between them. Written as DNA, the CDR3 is TGCGCCAGCAGCTTTCGGGGGGCCGCTAATGAAAAACTGTTTTTT. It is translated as CASSFRGAANEKLFF. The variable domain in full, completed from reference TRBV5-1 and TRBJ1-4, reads KAGVTQTPRYLIKTRGQQVTLSCSPISGHRSVSWYQQTPGQGLQFLFEYFSETQRNKGNFPGRFSGRQFSNSRSEMNVSTLELGDSALYLCASSFRGAANEKLFFGSGTQLSVL.

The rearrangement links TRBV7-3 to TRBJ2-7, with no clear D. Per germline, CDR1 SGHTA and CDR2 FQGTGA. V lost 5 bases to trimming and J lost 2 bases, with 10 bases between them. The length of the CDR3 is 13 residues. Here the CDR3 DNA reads TGTGCCAGCAGCAACCTCGGTACCTACGAGCAGTACTTC. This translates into CASSNLGTYEQYF. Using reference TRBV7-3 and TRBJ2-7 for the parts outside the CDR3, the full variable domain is GAGVSQTPSNKVTEKGKYVELRCDPISGHTALYWYRQSLGQGPEFLIYFQGTGAADDSGLPNDRFFAVRPEGSVSTLKIQRTERGDSAVYLCASSNLGTYEQYFGPGTRLTVT.

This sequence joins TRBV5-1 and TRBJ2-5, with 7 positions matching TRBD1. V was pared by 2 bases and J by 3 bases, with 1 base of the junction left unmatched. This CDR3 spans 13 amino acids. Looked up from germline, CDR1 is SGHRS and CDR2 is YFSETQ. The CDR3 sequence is CASSFGTEETQYF. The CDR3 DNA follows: TGCGCCAGCAGCTTTGGGACAGAAGAGACCCAGTACTTC. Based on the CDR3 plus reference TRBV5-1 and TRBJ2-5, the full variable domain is KAGVTQTPRYLIKTRGQQVTLSCSPISGHRSVSWYQQTPGQGLQFLFEYFSETQRNKGNFPGRFSGRQFSNSRSEMNVSTLELGDSALYLCASSFGTEETQYFGPGTRLLVL.

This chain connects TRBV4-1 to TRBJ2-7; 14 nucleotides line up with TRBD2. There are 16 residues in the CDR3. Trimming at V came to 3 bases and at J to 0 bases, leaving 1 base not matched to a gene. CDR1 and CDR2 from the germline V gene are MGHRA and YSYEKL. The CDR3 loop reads CASSQGLAGASYEQYF. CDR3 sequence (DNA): TGCGCCAGCAGCCAGGGACTAGCGGGGGCCTCCTACGAGCAGTACTTC.

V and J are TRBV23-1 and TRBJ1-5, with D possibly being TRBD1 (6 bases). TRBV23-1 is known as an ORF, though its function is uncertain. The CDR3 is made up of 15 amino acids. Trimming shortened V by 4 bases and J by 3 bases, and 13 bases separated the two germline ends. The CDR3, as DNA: TGCGCCAGCAGTCCGGGGGGGCAGCACAATCAGCCCCAGCATTTT. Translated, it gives CASSPGGQHNQPQHF.

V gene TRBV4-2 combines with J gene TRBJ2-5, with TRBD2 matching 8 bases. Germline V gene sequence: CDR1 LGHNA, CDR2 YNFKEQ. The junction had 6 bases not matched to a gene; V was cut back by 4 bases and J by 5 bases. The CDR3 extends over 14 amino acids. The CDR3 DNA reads TGTGCCAGCAGCCGTGCCGGGGGGGGCGAGACCCAGTACTTC. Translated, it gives CASSRAGGGETQYF.